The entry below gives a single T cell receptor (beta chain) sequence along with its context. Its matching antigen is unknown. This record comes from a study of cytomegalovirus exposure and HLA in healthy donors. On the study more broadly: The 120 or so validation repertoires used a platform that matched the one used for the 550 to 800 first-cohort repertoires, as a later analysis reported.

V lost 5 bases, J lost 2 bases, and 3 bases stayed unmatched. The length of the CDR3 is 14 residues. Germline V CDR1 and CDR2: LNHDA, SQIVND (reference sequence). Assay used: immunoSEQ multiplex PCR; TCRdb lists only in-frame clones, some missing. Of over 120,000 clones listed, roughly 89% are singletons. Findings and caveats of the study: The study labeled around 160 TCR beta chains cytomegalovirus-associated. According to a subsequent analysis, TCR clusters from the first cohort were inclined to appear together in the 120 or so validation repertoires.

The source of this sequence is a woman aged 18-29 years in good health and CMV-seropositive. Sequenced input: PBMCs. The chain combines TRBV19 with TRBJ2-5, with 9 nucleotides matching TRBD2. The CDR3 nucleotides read TGTGCCAGTAGTCGGCGGGGGGGGCAAGAGACCCAGTACTTC. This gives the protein CASSRRGGQETQYF.